These 3 T cell receptor beta chains originate from one sample sequenced in a study of beta chain features in type 1 diabetes. General study results and limits: A moderate, significant TCRB CDR3 shortening appeared in type 1 diabetes across four CD4+ subsets.

The sequenced template was cDNA made from the entire isolated RNA. The method was immunoSEQ multiplex PCR; TCRdb's version includes in-frame clones alone and lacks a portion of them. The sample includes 200,000 to 250,000 clones, over 11% of them seen just once. No antigen has been identified for these receptors. Sequenced sample: naive CD4+ T cells from blood. The receptors were gathered from a man aged 25-40 years with type 1 diabetes.

This clone was counted between two and nine times. The rearrangement links TRBV6-5 to TRBJ2-7; possible D gene TRBD2, 5 bases. This CDR3 has 13 residues. Trimming left V 6 bases short and J 2 bases short, with 11 bases between. Looked up from germline, CDR1 is MNHEY and CDR2 is SVGAGI. CDR3 sequence reads: CASRRGSTYEQYF. The CDR3 nucleotides are TGTGCCAGCAGGAGAGGGTCCACCTACGAGCAGTACTTC.

This clone was seen only a few times. CDR3 protein: CASSPPVPSYNEQFF. The DNA of the CDR3 is TGTGCCAGCAGTCCTCCAGTCCCCTCCTACAATGAGCAGTTCTTC. The chain employs TRBV6-5 and TRBJ2-1, with no clear D. V was shortened by 5 bases and J by 0 bases, with 11 bases between the two germline ends. The CDR3 is 15 amino acids. From germline, CDR1 is MNHEY and CDR2 SVGAGI.

V gene TRBV18 combines with J gene TRBJ2-7; 9 bases are a match to TRBD1. The junction had 9 bases not matched to a gene; V was cut back by 6 bases and J by 6 bases. The CDR3 spans 14 residues. Germline V gene sequence: CDR1 KGHSH, CDR2 LQKENI. The CDR3 reads CASSPNGQGSEQYF. The CDR3, as DNA: TGTGCCAGCTCCCCAAATGGACAGGGGAGCGAGCAGTACTTC.